One and the same sample provided the 19 T cell receptor beta chains below, sequenced in a study of OX40 agonist ivuxolimab in advanced cancers. Profiling relied on immunoSEQ multiplex PCR, and the TCRdb table lists in-frame clones only, not all of them. The sample lists around 88,000 clones; just over 90% were seen once. Specimen: CD4+ or CD8+ T cells sorted from blood, collected in a trial of the OX40 agonist ivuxolimab. These receptors all stem from an adult with an advanced solid tumor such as melanoma, head and neck, liver or kidney cancer.

This clone appeared a few times. The V call is TRBV19, the J call TRBJ2-3, with 8 bases aligning to TRBD2. The ends lost 9 bases at V and 0 bases at J; junction bases unmatched: 2. This CDR3 has 13 amino acids. Germline V lookup: CDR1 LNHDA, CDR2 SQIVND (reference sequence). The CDR3 region has the DNA TGTGCCAGCAAGCGGGAGAGCACAGATACGCAGTATTTT. Translated: CASKRESTDTQYF.

The rearrangement uses TRBV11-3 and TRBJ2-5; D remains ambiguous. Germline CDR1 and CDR2: SGHNT and YENEEA. The CDR3 runs 11 residues. V shed 2 bases and J shed 5 bases, with 3 bases lying between them. DNA of the CDR3: TGTGCCAGCAGCTTACGGGAGACCCAGTACTTC. This gives the protein CASSLRETQYF. Full variable domain (rest looked up from reference TRBV11-3 and TRBJ2-5): EAGVVQSPRYKIIEKKQPVAFWCNPISGHNTLYWYLQNLGQGPELLIRYENEEAVDDSQLPKDRFSAERLKGVDSTLKIQPAELGDSAVYLCASSLRETQYFGPGTRLLVL.

The J gene is TRBJ1-5, the V gene TRBV28, with D perhaps TRBD1 (5 bases). CDR3 length: 12 amino acids. The germline gives CDR1 MDHEN, CDR2 SYDVKM. V was cut by 7 bases and J by 6 bases, with 10 bases left in between. CDR3 sequence reads: CASNGGSQPQHF. As DNA, the CDR3 is TGTGCCAGCAACGGGGGGAGTCAGCCCCAGCATTTT.

The rearrangement joins TRBV6-5 to TRBJ2-2; D is ambiguous. This CDR3 contains 11 residues. V lost 7 bases to trimming and J lost 3 bases, with 3 bases between them. Germline V gene sequence: CDR1 MNHEY, CDR2 SVGAGI. CDR3 coding DNA: TGTGCCAGCATGGACACCGGGGAGCTGTTTTTT. Its translation is CASMDTGELFF.

The rearrangement links TRBV19 to TRBJ2-3; 12 bases are shared with TRBD2. With V trimmed by 3 bases and J by 2 bases, 6 bases remained unmatched. This CDR3 comprises 17 residues. Germline assignment: CDR1 LNHDA and CDR2 SQIVND (reference sequence). The DNA for the CDR3 is TGTGCCAGTAGTATTTTCACTAGCGGGAGGACCACAGATACGCAGTATTTT. Amino acid sequence: CASSIFTSGRTTDTQYF. The whole variable domain, filled in from reference TRBV19 and TRBJ2-3, reads DGGITQSPKYLFRKEGQNVTLSCEQNLNHDAMYWYRQDPGQGLRLIYYSQIVNDFQKGDIAEGYSVSREKKESFPLTVTSAQKNPTAFYLCASSIFTSGRTTDTQYFGPGTRLTVL.

The gene calls are TRBV10-1 and TRBJ1-1; D gene ambiguous. CDR1 WNHNN and CDR2 SYGVQD come from the germline V gene (reference sequence). V was trimmed by 4 bases and J by 8 bases, leaving 14 bases between them. CDR3 length: 13 amino acids. CDR3 amino acids: CASSVGTPMEAFF. The CDR3 DNA reads TGCGCCAGCAGTGTGGGCACCCCAATGGAAGCTTTCTTT.

The chain recombines TRBV7-2 with TRBJ2-1; D call uncertain. Germline CDR1 SGHTA, CDR2 FQGNSA. V was clipped by 3 bases and J by 4 bases, with 10 bases between them. There are 14 residues in the CDR3. The CDR3 loop is CASSLGGVYNEQFF. For the CDR3, the DNA is TGTGCCAGCAGCTTGGGCGGAGTTTACAATGAGCAGTTCTTC.

This clone has more than one count but fewer than ten. The chain is built from TRBV27 and TRBJ2-2, with D perhaps TRBD1 (5 bases). CDR3 length: 14 residues. The V gene lost 5 bases and the J gene lost 6 bases, with 13 bases spanning the gap. Per germline, CDR1 MNHEY and CDR2 SMNVEV (reference sequence). The CDR3 bases are TGTGCCAGCAGTCAGAGCAGACAGTCCGGGGAGCTGTTTTTT. Amino acids: CASSQSRQSGELFF.

This chain links TRBV10-1 with TRBJ1-5; D remains ambiguous. The germline V gene encodes CDR1 WNHNN and CDR2 SYGVQD (reference sequence). The CDR3 is 12 amino acids. Trimming took 3 bases from V and 9 from J, leaving 9 bases between them. In DNA, the CDR3 is TGCGCCAGCAGTGAAACGGGTGGGCCCCAGCATTTT. This gives the protein CASSETGGPQHF.

The gene calls are TRBV15 and TRBJ2-6; D gene unclear. Germline V gene lookup returns CDR1 LNHNV and CDR2 YYDKDF (reference sequence). Trimming stripped 0 bases from V and 1 base from J, with 7 bases between. CDR3 size: 16 residues. The chain's CDR3 is CATSRDSGSGANVLTF. CDR3 nucleotides: TGTGCCACCAGCAGAGATTCAGGATCTGGGGCCAACGTCCTGACTTTC.

This clone has only a few counts. The J gene is TRBJ2-7, the V gene TRBV5-1; D might be TRBD2 (5 bases). Per germline, CDR1 SGHRS and CDR2 YFSETQ. The V and J ends lost 0 bases and 4 bases respectively, with 14 bases between them. CDR3 length: 15 residues. The CDR3 sequence is CASSLGLLGPYEQYF. As DNA, the CDR3 is TGCGCCAGCAGCTTGGGGCTACTAGGGCCATACGAGCAGTACTTC.

Regarding this clone: Mismatch with germline at one junction end may stem from a read error. This rearrangement joins TRBV6-5 to TRBJ2-5, with 7 bases matching TRBD2. Germline CDR1 and CDR2: MNHEY and SVGAGI. This CDR3 has 13 amino acids. The CDR3, as DNA: TGTGCCATCAGTGGTCGGGGAGGGGAGACCCAGTACTTC. The encoded protein is CAISGRGGETQYF.

This chain connects TRBV29-1 to TRBJ1-2; D not certain. CDR3 size: 12 residues. Germline V CDR1 and CDR2: SQVTM, ANQGSEA. V lost 6 bases and J 5 bases, leaving 13 bases between the germline ends. CDR3 bases: TGCAGCGTCCCCGGACGGAAGTATGGCTACACCTTC. It is translated as CSVPGRKYGYTF.

In its sample, this clone was seen a few times. V and J are TRBV10-3 and TRBJ1-5; no definite D call. The CDR3 is 14 amino acids. The germline V gene encodes CDR1 ENHRY and CDR2 SYGVKD. V lost 3 bases and J lost 5, with 11 bases in between. CDR3 sequence reads: CAISERPGDQPQHF. In nucleotides, the CDR3 is TGTGCCATCAGTGAACGGCCGGGCGATCAGCCCCAGCATTTT.

The J gene is TRBJ2-7, the V gene TRBV18; possibly TRBD1 for D (6 bases). Trimming left V 2 bases short and J 6 bases short, with 17 bases between. Looked up from germline, CDR1 is KGHSH and CDR2 is LQKENI. The CDR3 contains 15 residues. The CDR3 is CASSPSRDTYSEQYF. For the CDR3, the DNA is TGTGCCAGCTCACCATCCCGGGACACGTACTCCGAGCAGTACTTC.

The table lists this clone with a few counts. J is TRBJ1-4 and V is TRBV6-5; D perhaps matches TRBD1 (5 bases). The CDR3 has 13 amino acids. The V gene's germline CDR1 is MNHEY and CDR2 SVGAGI. V shed 5 bases and J shed 5 bases, with 9 bases lying between them. The CDR3 protein is CASSDGANEKLFF. As DNA, the CDR3 is TGTGCCAGCAGTGACGGGGCAAATGAAAAACTGTTTTTT.

This sequence joins TRBV5-1 and TRBJ1-5, with D possibly TRBD1 on 6 matching bases. The CDR3 is 15 residues long. With 0 bases removed from V and 7 bases from J, the gap between germline ends came to 14 bases. Germline CDR1 reads SGHRS; CDR2 reads YFSETQ. The CDR3, as DNA: TGCGCCAGCAGCTTGGCAGGGGATGGCGGCCAGCCCCAGCATTTT. This sequence encodes CASSLAGDGGQPQHF.

The chain uses TRBV11-2 and TRBJ2-2; the match to TRBD1 covers 8 bases. CDR1 is SGHAT and CDR2 is FQNNGV in the germline V gene. The trim removed 2 bases at V and 4 bases at J, leaving 6 bases unmatched. The CDR3 sequence is 16 residues long. CDR3: CASSLRQGSATGELFF. The CDR3 DNA reads as TGTGCCAGCAGCTTACGACAGGGGTCGGCCACCGGGGAGCTGTTTTTT.

The V gene is TRBV5-4, the J gene TRBJ2-5; no clear D. CDR3 length: 13 amino acids. Germline V CDR1 and CDR2: SGHNT, YYREEE (reference sequence). Trimming left V 0 bases short and J 3 bases short, with 6 bases between. The CDR3 nucleotides read TGTGCCAGCAGCTTGGACAGAAAAGAGACCCAGTACTTC. This encodes CASSLDRKETQYF.